These 20 T cell receptor beta chains came from one sample sequenced in a study of regulatory T cells in long-lasting Graves disease. Building of the TCR beta libraries involved iRepertoire HTBI primers and Arm-PCR of CDR3 regions. Each CDR3 protein gets one entry after TCRdb re-called the multiplex PCR reads with MiXCR. The sample consists of under 500,000 distinct CDR3 sequences, around 20% of them appearing once. Time point given: persistent/refractory GD, antithyroid drugs over 5 years with positive TRAb. PBMCs were the source of the RNA used for TCR sequencing. Sequenced material: peripheral blood mononuclear cells (PBMCs), taken when the disease was refractory, from a patient treated with antithyroid drugs. The receptor source for this set is a female donor with Graves disease.

As for this clonotype: The missing conserved phenylalanine or tryptophan at the end of this CDR3 makes a read error likely. The chain couples TRBV29-1 to TRBJ2-7; D is uncertain. There are 13 residues in the CDR3. Trimming shortened V by 4 bases and J by 4 bases, and 14 bases separated the two germline ends. The germline V gene encodes CDR1 SQVTM and CDR2 ANQGSEA. The CDR3: CSVVGPASYEQYL. In DNA form, the CDR3 reads TGCAGCGTTGTGGGCCCTGCGTCTTACGAGCAGTACCTC.

This clonotype came up a few times. The V gene is TRBV19, the J gene TRBJ2-6; a possible D gene is TRBD2 (5 bases). CDR1 LNHDA and CDR2 SQIVND come from the germline V gene (reference sequence). The V gene lost 3 bases and the J gene lost 3 bases, with 12 bases spanning the gap. The CDR3 spans 16 residues. CDR3 sequence reads: CASSIALGGGANVLTF. The CDR3 DNA sequence: TGTGCCAGTAGTATTGCCCTTGGAGGTGGGGCCAACGTCCTGACTTTC.

There are many counts of this clonotype. The chain joins TRBV27 to TRBJ2-1; TRBD2 matches at 11 bases. Germline CDR1 and CDR2: MNHEY and SMNVEV (reference sequence). The CDR3 is 17 amino acids. The ends lost 3 bases at V and 4 bases at J; junction bases unmatched: 8. The CDR3 loop is CASSLSKTSGSYNEQFF. The CDR3, as DNA: TGTGCCAGCAGTTTGTCGAAAACTAGCGGGAGTTACAATGAGCAGTTCTTC.

This clonotype was found many times. This chain links TRBV15 with TRBJ1-2, with no clear D. This CDR3 is built from 16 residues. Trimming removed 0 bases at V and 4 bases at J, with 15 bases between. Germline assignment: CDR1 LNHNV and CDR2 YYDKDF (reference sequence). Here the CDR3 reads CATSREGEDLFYGYTF. CDR3 coding DNA: TGTGCCACCAGCAGAGAAGGAGAAGACCTTTTCTATGGCTACACCTTC.

This clonotype was counted many times. The rearrangement uses TRBV6-1 and TRBJ1-1; D is undetermined. The CDR3 extends over 16 amino acids. Trimming removed 6 bases from V and 7 bases from J, with 24 bases in between. The germline V gene encodes CDR1 MNHNS and CDR2 SASEGT. The DNA of the CDR3 is TGTGCCAGCAGGGCAACCGTCGCCGGGCCGATACGTGAAGCTTTCTTT. It specifies CASRATVAGPIREAFF.

The J gene is TRBJ1-6, the V gene TRBV6-2 or TRBV6-3, with D tentatively TRBD1 (6 bases). Germline loops: CDR1 MNHEY, CDR2 SVGEGT. V lost 4 bases and J 8 bases, leaving 15 bases between the germline ends. This CDR3 is 15 amino acids long. The CDR3 spells CASSSPTGLYSPLHF. CDR3 in DNA: TGTGCCAGCAGTTCCCCGACAGGCCTCTATTCACCCCTCCACTTT.

This clonotype has a handful of counts. This chain uses TRBV14 with TRBJ1-2; D is possibly TRBD1 (5 bases). CDR3 length: 14 amino acids. Germline V CDR1 and CDR2: SGHDN, FVKESK. V was clipped by 2 bases and J by 7 bases, with 14 bases between them. The chain's CDR3 is CASSQLAGTGGYTF. DNA of the CDR3: TGTGCCAGCAGCCAATTGGCCGGGACGGGTGGCTACACCTTC.

Only a few counts were recorded for this clonotype. The V and J genes are TRBV19 and TRBJ1-5; 9 bases match TRBD1. The ends lost 6 bases at V and 3 bases at J; junction bases unmatched: 6. CDR1 is LNHDA, CDR2 SQIVND, per germline (reference sequence). The CDR3 is 15 amino acids. CDR3 DNA: TGTGCCAGTAGAATGGGACAGGGCTACAATCAGCCCCAGCATTTT. This codes for CASRMGQGYNQPQHF.

This clonotype was found many times. The rearrangement joins TRBV3-1 to TRBJ1-2; D is uncertain. Germline V gene sequence: CDR1 LGHDT, CDR2 YNNKEL (reference sequence). Trimming took off 5 bases at V and 3 bases at J, with 13 bases between the two ends. This CDR3 contains 14 residues. CDR3 sequence (DNA): TGTGCCAGCAGCGCGGTGGGGAGTTACTATGGCTACACCTTC. Translation: CASSAVGSYYGYTF.

The DNA for the CDR3 is TGTGCCACTGATACCGGGACAGGTATTCCCGGGGAGCTGTTTTTT. Encoded protein: CATDTGTGIPGELFF. The chain combines TRBV24-1 with TRBJ2-2; 8 positions match TRBD1. Germline V gives CDR1 KGHDR, CDR2 SFDVKD. The V segment lost 10 bases and the J segment 6 bases; nucleotides outside the gene matches: 12. The length of the CDR3 is 15 residues.

There are many counts of this clonotype. CDR3 sequence: CASSLDGVVRNTEAFF. The CDR3 DNA is TGTGCCAGCAGCTTAGACGGGGTAGTTCGGAACACTGAAGCTTTCTTT. The chain is built from TRBV5-6 and TRBJ1-1, with D unclear. Germline V gene data show CDR1 as SGHDT and CDR2 as YYEEEE. V lost 2 bases to trimming and J lost 1 base, with 15 bases between them. This CDR3 contains 16 residues.

This clonotype came up a few times. This chain uses TRBV4-1 with TRBJ2-2, with D maybe TRBD2 (6 bases). The germline gives CDR1 MGHRA, CDR2 YSYEKL. V lost 4 bases to trimming and J lost 2 bases, with 11 bases between them. The CDR3 is made up of 15 amino acids. In nucleotides, the CDR3 is TGCGCCAGCAGCCTTCGGCGGGATAACACCGGGGAGCTGTTTTTT. Translated, it gives CASSLRRDNTGELFF.

The chain couples TRBV10-2 to TRBJ2-5, with D maybe TRBD2 (5 bases). CDR1 and CDR2 (germline): WSHSY, SAAADI. V was trimmed by 7 bases and J by 5 bases, leaving 17 bases between them. CDR3 length: 14 residues. The CDR3 DNA is TGCGCCAGCACGGGCCTAACTAGTAAGGAGACCCAGTACTTC. It codes for CASTGLTSKETQYF.

This clonotype was seen a handful of times. The chain uses TRBV29-1 and TRBJ1-2; D is unclear. Germline assignment: CDR1 SQVTM and CDR2 ANQGSEA. V lost 7 bases to trimming and J lost 4 bases, with 16 bases between them. The CDR3 covers 13 residues. The CDR3 DNA reads TGCAGCGCCTACGCCGATGGCCCCTATGGCTACACCTTC. Its translation: CSAYADGPYGYTF. Based on the CDR3 plus reference TRBV29-1 and TRBJ1-2, the full variable domain is SAVISQKPSRDICQRGTSLTIQCQVDSQVTMMFWYRQQPGQSLTLIATANQGSEATYESGFVIDKFPISRPNLTFSTLTVSNMSPEDSSIYLCSAYADGPYGYTFGSGTRLTVV.

As to this clonotype: Since a far larger clone is one base different, this is likely a read error. The rearrangement uses TRBV7-4 and TRBJ2-5; the match to TRBD2 covers 8 bases. The length of the CDR3 is 14 residues. J lost 5 bases, V lost 0 bases, and 2 bases had no gene match. The germline gives CDR1 SGHVT, CDR2 SQSDAQ. CDR3 DNA sequence: TGTGCCAGCAGCTTAGCAGCGGGAGTGGAGACCCAGTACTTC. It encodes CASSLAAGVETQYF. Using reference TRBV7-4 and TRBJ2-5 for the parts outside the CDR3, the full variable domain is GAGVSQSPRYKVAKRGRDVALRCDSISGHVTLYWYRQTLGQGSEVLTYSQSDAQRDKSGRPSGRFSAERPERSVSTLKIQRTEQGDSAVYLCASSLAAGVETQYFGPGTRLLVL.

Ten or more counts support this clonotype. The chain couples TRBV28 to TRBJ1-1; D not resolved. V lost 5 bases, J lost 1 base, and 11 bases lay in between. The CDR3 is 14 amino acids. Germline CDR1 and CDR2: MDHEN and SYDVKM. This CDR3 reads CASSPTLKNTEAFF. As DNA, the CDR3 is TGTGCCAGCAGTCCGACACTTAAGAACACTGAAGCTTTCTTT.

The chain recombines TRBV7-9 with TRBJ1-2; 9 bases align to TRBD1. J lost 6 bases, V lost 5 bases, and 4 bases had no gene match. The CDR3 totals 13 residues. CDR1 is SEHNR, CDR2 FQNEAQ, per germline (reference sequence). CDR3 nucleotides: TGTGCCAGCAGCGAACAGGGGGCGGATGGCTACACCTTC. Translating it yields CASSEQGADGYTF.

In this sample, this clonotype turned up many times. This chain uses TRBV2 with TRBJ2-7, with D possibly being TRBD1 (6 bases). Per the germline V gene, CDR1 is SNHLY and CDR2 is FYNNEI. With 5 bases removed from V and 0 bases from J, the gap between germline ends came to 11 bases. CDR3 length equals 14 residues. Here the CDR3 DNA reads TGTGCCAGCAGTTTGGACAGTAGCTCCTACGAGCAGTACTTC. Its translation: CASSLDSSSYEQYF.

The chain combines TRBV24-1 with TRBJ2-3, with D unclear. The V and J ends lost 2 bases and 4 bases respectively, with 15 bases between them. In germline, CDR1 is KGHDR, CDR2 SFDVKD. The CDR3 spans 16 residues. The CDR3 nucleotides are TGTGCCACCAGTGATTCCACGTGGGCGGATTCAGATACGCAGTATTTT. Its protein is CATSDSTWADSDTQYF.

J is TRBJ2-3 and V is TRBV28, with 12 bases that match TRBD2. The CDR3 has 15 amino acids. Trimming removed 6 bases from V and 2 bases from J; junction bases left unmatched: 3. CDR1 and CDR2 (germline): MDHEN, SYDVKM. CDR3 coding DNA: TGTGCCAGCAGCGGACTAGCGGGGATCACAGATACGCAGTATTTT. Amino acid sequence: CASSGLAGITDTQYF. The variable domain in full, with the rest retrieved from reference TRBV28 and TRBJ2-3, is DVKVTQSSRYLVKRTGEKVFLECVQDMDHENMFWYRQDPGLGLRLIYFSYDVKMKEKGDIPEGYSVSREKKERFSLILESASTNQTSMYLCASSGLAGITDTQYFGPGTRLTVL.